This section outlines one T cell receptor beta chain sequence together with its context. From germline, CDR1 is SGHDN and CDR2 FVKESK. This CDR3 region has 13 residues. V dropped 4 bases and J dropped 5 bases, with 8 bases sitting between them. TCRdb's copy holds only in-frame clones and misses some; the assay was immunoSEQ multiplex PCR. The sample shows about 110,000 clones, approximately 87% of them seen only once. This sample stems from a study of blood T cell repertoires in COVID-19. Background on the study: Samples taken during acute and convalescent COVID-19 were collected in the United States, Italy and Spain.

This TCR was recovered from a woman in her fifties or sixties with acute or convalescent COVID-19. The chain joins TRBV14 to TRBJ2-2; a possible D gene is TRBD1 (6 bases). Sequenced material: peripheral blood. In DNA form, the CDR3 reads TGTGCCAGCAGCCCCAGGGGAACCGGGGAGCTGTTTTTT. Translated, it gives CASSPRGTGELFF.